This TCR beta chain came from a study of control samples from healthy donors and cancer patients. In this sample, this clone turned up once. Using immunoSEQ multiplex PCR, the repertoire was profiled, and TCRdb retains in-frame clones only, with some absent. The sample has fewer than 200,000 clones; almost 90% are singletons. CDR3 length: 14 residues. Germline V gene data show CDR1 as SNHLY and CDR2 as FYNNEI. V shed 7 bases, J shed 0 bases, and the junction held 2 bases outside the gene matches. The sequence was collected from a woman in her 50s in good health. Sequenced: blood. The V and J genes are TRBV2 and TRBJ2-1; 8 nucleotides agree with TRBD2. The CDR3 sequence: CASMRGASYNEQFF. The CDR3 DNA reads as TGTGCCAGCATGCGGGGGGCCTCCTACAATGAGCAGTTCTTC.